The sequence of this TCR beta chain was determined in a study of OX40 agonist ivuxolimab in advanced cancers. Study as a whole: Having had anti-PD-1, anti-PD-L1 or anti-CTLA-4 therapy before was allowed, and roughly 39% had some. Study results and limitations: Among the lowest peripheral clonal expansion occurred in 0.1-3.0 mg/kg partial responders. Undetermined was the antigen specificity of the expanded peripheral T cells. Within 6 weeks, CD4+ and CD8+ blood T cells expanded clonally at 0.1 to 3.0 mg/kg.

Here immunoSEQ multiplex PCR was the method, and the copy in TCRdb shows in-frame clones only, minus some. The data hold roughly 110,000 clones, with just over 90% observed a single time. Comment on this clone: Its antigen is still unknown.

V lost 6 bases to trimming and J lost 8 bases, with 16 bases between them. This CDR3 has 13 residues. The V gene's germline CDR1 is MNHEY and CDR2 SMNVEV (reference sequence). The chain is built from TRBV27 and TRBJ1-2; D ambiguous. The input for sequencing was CD4+ or CD8+ T cells sorted from blood, taken in a trial of the OX40 agonist ivuxolimab. This receptor was taken from an adult with an advanced solid tumor such as melanoma, head and neck, liver or kidney cancer. As DNA, the CDR3 is TGTGCCAGCAGATCTAACCCCTGGGGAGGCTACACCTTC. It codes for CASRSNPWGGYTF.